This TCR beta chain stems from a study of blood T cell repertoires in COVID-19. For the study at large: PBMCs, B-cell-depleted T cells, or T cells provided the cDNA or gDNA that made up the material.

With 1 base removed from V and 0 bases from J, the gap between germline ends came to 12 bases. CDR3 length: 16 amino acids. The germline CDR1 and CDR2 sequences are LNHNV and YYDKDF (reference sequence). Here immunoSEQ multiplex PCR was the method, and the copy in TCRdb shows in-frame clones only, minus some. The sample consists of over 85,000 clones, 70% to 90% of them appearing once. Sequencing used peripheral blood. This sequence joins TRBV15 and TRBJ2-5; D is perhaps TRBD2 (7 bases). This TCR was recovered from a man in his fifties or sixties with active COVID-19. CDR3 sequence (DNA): TGTGCCACCAGCAGAGGGCGGGGGCCTTACCAAGAGACCCAGTACTTC. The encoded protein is CATSRGRGPYQETQYF.